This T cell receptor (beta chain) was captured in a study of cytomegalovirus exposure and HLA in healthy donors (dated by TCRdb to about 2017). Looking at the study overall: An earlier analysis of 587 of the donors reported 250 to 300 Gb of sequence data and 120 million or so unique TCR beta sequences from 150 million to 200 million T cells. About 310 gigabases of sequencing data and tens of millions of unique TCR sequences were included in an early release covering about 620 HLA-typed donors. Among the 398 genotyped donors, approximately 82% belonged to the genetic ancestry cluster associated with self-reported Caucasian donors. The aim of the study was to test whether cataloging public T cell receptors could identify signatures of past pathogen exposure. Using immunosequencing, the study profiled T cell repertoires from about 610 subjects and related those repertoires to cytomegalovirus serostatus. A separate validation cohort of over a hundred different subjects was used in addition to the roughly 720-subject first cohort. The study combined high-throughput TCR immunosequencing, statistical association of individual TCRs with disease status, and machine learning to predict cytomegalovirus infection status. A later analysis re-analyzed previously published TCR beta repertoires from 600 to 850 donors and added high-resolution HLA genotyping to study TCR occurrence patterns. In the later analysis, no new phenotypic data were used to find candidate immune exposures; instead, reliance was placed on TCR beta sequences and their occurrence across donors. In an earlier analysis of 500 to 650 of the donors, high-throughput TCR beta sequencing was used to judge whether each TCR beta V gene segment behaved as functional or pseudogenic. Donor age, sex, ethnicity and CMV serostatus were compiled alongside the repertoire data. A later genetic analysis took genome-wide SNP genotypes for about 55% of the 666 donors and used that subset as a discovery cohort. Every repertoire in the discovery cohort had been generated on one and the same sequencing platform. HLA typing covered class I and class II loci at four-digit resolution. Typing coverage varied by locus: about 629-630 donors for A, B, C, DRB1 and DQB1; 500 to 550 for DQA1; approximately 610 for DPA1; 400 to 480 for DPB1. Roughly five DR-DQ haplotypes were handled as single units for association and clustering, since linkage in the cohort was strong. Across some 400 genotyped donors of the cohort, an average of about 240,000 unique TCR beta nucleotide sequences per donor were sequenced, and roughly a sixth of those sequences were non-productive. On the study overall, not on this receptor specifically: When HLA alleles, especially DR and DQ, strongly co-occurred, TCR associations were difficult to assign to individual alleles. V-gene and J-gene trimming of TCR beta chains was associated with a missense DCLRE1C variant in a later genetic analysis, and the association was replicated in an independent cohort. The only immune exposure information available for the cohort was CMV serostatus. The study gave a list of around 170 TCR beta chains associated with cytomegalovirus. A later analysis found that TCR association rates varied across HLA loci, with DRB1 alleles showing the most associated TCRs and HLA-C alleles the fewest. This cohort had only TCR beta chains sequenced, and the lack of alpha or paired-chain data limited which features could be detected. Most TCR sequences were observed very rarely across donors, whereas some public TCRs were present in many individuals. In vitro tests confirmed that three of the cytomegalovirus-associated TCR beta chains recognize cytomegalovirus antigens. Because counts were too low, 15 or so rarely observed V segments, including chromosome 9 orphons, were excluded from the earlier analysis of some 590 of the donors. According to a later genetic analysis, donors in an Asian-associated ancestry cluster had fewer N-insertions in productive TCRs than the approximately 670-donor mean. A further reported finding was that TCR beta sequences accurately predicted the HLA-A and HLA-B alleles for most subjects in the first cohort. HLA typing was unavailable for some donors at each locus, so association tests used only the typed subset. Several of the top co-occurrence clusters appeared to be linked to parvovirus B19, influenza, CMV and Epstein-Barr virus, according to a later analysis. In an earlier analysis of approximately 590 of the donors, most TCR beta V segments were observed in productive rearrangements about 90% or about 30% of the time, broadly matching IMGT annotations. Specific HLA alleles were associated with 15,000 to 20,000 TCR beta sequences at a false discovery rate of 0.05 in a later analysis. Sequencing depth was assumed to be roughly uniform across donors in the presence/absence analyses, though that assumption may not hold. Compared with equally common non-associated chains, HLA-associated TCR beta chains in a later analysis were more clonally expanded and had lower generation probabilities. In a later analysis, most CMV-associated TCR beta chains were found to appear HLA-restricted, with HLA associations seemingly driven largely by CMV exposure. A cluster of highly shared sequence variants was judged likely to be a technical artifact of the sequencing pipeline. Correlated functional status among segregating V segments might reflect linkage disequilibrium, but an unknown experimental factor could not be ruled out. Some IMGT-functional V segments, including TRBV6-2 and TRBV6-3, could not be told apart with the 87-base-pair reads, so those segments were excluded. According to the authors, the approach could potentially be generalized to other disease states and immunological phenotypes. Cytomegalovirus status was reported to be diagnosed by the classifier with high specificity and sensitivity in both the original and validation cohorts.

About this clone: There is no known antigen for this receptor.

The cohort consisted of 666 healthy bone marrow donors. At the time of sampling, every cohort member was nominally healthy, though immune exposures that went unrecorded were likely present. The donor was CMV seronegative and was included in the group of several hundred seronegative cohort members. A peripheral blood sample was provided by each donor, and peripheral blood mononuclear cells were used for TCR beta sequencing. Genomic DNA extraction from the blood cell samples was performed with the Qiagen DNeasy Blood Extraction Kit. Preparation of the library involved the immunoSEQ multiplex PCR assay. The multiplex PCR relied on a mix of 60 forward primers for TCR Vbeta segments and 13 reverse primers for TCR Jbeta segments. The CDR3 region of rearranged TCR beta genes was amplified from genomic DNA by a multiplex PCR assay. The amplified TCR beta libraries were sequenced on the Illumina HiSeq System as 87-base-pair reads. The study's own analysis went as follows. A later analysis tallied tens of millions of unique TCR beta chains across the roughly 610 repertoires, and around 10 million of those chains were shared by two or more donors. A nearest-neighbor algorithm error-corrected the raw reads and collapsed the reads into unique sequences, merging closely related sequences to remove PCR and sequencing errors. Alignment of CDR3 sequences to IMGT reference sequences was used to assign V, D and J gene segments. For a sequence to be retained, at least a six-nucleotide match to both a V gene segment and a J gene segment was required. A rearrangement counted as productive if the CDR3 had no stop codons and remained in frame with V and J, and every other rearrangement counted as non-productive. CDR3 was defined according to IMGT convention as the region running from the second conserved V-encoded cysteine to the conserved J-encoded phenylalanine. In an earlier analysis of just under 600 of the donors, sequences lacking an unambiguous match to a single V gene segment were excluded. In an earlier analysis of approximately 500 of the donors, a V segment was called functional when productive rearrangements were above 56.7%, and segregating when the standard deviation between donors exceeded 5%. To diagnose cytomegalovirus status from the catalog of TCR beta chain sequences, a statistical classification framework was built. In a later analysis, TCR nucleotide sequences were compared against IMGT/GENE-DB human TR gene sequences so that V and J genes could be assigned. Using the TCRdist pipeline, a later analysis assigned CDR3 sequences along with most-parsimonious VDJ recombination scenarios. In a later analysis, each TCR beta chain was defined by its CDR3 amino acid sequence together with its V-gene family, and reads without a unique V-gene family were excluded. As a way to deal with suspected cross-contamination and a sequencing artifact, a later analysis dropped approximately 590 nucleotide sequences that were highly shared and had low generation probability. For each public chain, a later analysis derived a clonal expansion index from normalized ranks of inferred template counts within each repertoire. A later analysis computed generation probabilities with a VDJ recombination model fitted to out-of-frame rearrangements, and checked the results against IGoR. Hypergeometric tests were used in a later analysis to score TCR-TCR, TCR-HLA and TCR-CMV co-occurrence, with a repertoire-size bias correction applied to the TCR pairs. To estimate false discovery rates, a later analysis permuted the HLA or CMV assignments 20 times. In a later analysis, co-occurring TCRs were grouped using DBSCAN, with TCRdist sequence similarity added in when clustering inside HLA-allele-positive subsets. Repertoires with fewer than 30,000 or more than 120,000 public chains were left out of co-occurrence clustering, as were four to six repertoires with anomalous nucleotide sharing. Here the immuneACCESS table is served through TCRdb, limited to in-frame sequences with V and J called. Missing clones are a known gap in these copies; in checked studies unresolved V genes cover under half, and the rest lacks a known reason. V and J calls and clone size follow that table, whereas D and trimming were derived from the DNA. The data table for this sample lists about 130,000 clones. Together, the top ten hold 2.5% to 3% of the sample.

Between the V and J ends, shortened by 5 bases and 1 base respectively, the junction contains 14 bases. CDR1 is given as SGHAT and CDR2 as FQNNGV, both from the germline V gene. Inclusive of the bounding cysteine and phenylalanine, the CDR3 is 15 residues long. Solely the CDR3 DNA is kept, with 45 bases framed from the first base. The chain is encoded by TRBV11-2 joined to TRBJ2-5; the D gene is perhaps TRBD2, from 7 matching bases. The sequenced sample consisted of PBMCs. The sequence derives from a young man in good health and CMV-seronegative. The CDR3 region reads CASSPRGAPQETQYF. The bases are TGTGCCAGCAGCCCTCGGGGGGCCCCCCAAGAGACCCAGTACTTC.